Sequencing of this T cell receptor beta chain was carried out in a study of blood T cells in healthy people across ages. The study's findings and limits: Strong correlation linked observed beta diversity and percent naive T cells.

The CDR3 runs to 15 residues. Germline CDR1 reads SEHNR; CDR2 reads FQNEAQ (reference sequence). With respect to this clonotype: Its specificity is unknown.

Next came a second PCR, run for about 6 to 11 cycles, which used a sample-barcoded 5' primer along with a J-beta primer mix. Each cDNA molecule was tagged by a template-switch adaptor that had 12 random nucleotides. TCRdb called the 5' RACE reads again in MiXCR, with one record for every CDR3 protein. The sample lists 450,000 to 650,000 distinct CDR3 sequences, approximately 25% occurring once. These same data were also listed under a study on T cells of mothers and their children. That paper notes: None of the identified T cell clones proved to be persistent microchimeric clones.

This sequence was found in a boy younger than 18 in good health. This chain links TRBV7-9 with TRBJ2-5; 9 bases align to TRBD2. With the DNA end fitting TRBJ2-1 better, the J assignment may be wrong. Input material: blood. CDR3 sequence reads: CASSLVVASGADQFF. The CDR3 coding sequence is TGTGCCAGCAGCTTAGTGGTGGCTAGCGGGGCGGATCAGTTCTTC.